This T cell receptor (beta chain) was found in a study of circulating and synovial CD4+ cells in juvenile arthritis. The study's findings and limits: Shared-clonotype fractions with synovium likely underestimate full repertoire overlap. Diversity here was lower than in bulk blood CD4 cells. These blood cells shared more CDR3 sequences with synovium than bulk blood.

Clones were sequenced by immunoSEQ multiplex PCR, and TCRdb holds only the in-frame ones, with some missing. The table has around 32,000 clones, about 95% seen once. This clone occurred a few times. Its antigen is not known. Between the trimmed V and J ends, which lost 0 bases and 5 bases, there was a span of 10 bases. Germline V gene data show CDR1 as MNHEY and CDR2 as SVGAGI. The CDR3 has 14 residues. The sample consisted of CD4+ T cells from blood. The gene calls are TRBV6-5 and TRBJ1-2, with a weak D call TRBD1 (5 bases). This sequence originates from a human donor with juvenile idiopathic arthritis. CDR3 protein: CASSYSSPGYGYTF. The CDR3 region has the DNA TGTGCCAGCAGTTACTCGTCCCCAGGGTATGGCTACACCTTC.